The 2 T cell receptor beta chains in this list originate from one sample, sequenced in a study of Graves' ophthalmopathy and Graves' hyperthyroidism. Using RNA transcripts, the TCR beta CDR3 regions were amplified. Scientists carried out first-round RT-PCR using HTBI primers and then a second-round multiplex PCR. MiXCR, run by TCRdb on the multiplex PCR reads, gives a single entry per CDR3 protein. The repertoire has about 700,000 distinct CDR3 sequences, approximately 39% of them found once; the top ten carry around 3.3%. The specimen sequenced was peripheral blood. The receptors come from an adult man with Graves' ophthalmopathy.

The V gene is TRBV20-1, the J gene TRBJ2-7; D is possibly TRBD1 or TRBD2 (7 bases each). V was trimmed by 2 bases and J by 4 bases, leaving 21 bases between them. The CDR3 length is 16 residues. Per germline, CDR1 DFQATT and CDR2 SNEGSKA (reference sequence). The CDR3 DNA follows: TGCAGTGCTAGAAACCGTTTAAGACAGGGACTATACGAGCAGTACTTC. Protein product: CSARNRLRQGLYEQYF.

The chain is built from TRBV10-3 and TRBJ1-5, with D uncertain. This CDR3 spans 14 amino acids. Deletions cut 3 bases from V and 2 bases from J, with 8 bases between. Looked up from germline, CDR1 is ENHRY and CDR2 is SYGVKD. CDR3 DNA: TGTGCCATCAGTGATGCCGGTGGCAATCAGCCCCAGCATTTT. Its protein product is CAISDAGGNQPQHF.